These T cell receptor beta chains were read from a single sample in a study of blood T cell repertoires in COVID-19. Assay: immunoSEQ multiplex PCR; the TCRdb copy retains only in-frame clones and omits some. The sample includes about 260,000 clones, about 87% of them seen just once. The sample consisted of PBMCs or T cells enriched from blood (not recorded which). These receptors were collected from a man aged 45-60 years who had been exposed to COVID-19. The CDR3 runs from the conserved cysteine through the conserved F or W. Each record gives: CDR3 length, clone size, V gene, J gene, D gene, CDR3 protein, CDR3 DNA. A D gene is named only where the DNA matches it firmly. The size of a clone is reported for some rows only, either as once, few or many, or as a class for expanded clones.

18	-	TRBV5-6	TRBJ2-3	TRBD2	CASSESSGGRGSTDTQYF	TGTGCCAGCAGCGAGTCTAGCGGGGGCCGCGGTAGCACAGATACGCAGTATTTT
15	-	TRBV7-2	TRBJ1-6	TRBD1	CASRPKGQGDSPLHF	TGTGCCAGCAGACCAAAGGGACAGGGGGATTCACCCCTCCACTTT
12	-	TRBV5-1	TRBJ1-2	-	CASRQDNYGYTF	TGCGCCAGTCGACAGGATAACTATGGCTACACCTTC
14	-	TRBV9	TRBJ2-3	-	CASSVKTWADTQYF	TGTGCCAGCAGCGTCAAGACTTGGGCAGATACGCAGTATTTT
15	-	TRBV6-5	TRBJ2-1	TRBD1	CASSRDRGPAGQQFF	TGTGCCAGCAGCCGAGACAGGGGGCCCGCCGGACAGCAGTTCTTC
16	-	TRBV5-1	TRBJ1-3	TRBD1	CASSLTGQGAGNTIYF	TGCGCCAGCAGCTTGACCGGACAGGGCGCTGGAAACACCATATATTTT
16	-	TRBV5-1	TRBJ2-2	TRBD2	CASSLLGGSGSGELFF	TGCGCCAGCAGCTTGTTAGGCGGGAGCGGGTCCGGGGAGCTGTTTTTT
13	-	TRBV5-1	TRBJ1-2	-	CASSLEGQNGYTF	TGCGCCAGCAGCTTGGAAGGACAGAATGGCTACACCTTC
17	-	TRBV18	TRBJ2-2	TRBD2	CASSPILAGVNTGELFF	TGTGCCAGCTCACCAATCCTAGCGGGAGTGAACACCGGGGAGCTGTTTTTT
12	-	TRBV12-3/TRBV12-4	TRBJ2-3	-	CASSLSGDTQYF	TGTGCCAGCAGTTTATCAGGGGATACGCAGTATTTT
15	-	TRBV11-2	TRBJ2-1	-	CASSSNPGLDNEQFF	TGTGCCAGCAGCTCCAACCCCGGCCTAGACAATGAGCAGTTCTTC
13	-	TRBV5-1	TRBJ1-2	-	CASSLEGGLGYTF	TGCGCCAGCAGCTTGGAGGGAGGGCTTGGCTACACCTTC
16	few	TRBV6-2/TRBV6-3	TRBJ1-1	-	CASSYWRISANTEAFF	TGTGCCAGCAGTTACTGGAGGATTTCCGCAAACACTGAAGCTTTCTTT
18	-	TRBV9	TRBJ2-1	TRBD1	CASSVGTGGRGRAREQFF	TGTGCCAGCAGCGTTGGGACAGGGGGCCGCGGGAGGGCCCGGGAGCAGTTCTTC
12	-	TRBV6-2/TRBV6-3	TRBJ1-5	-	CASSTQGGPQHF	TGTGCCAGCAGCACCCAGGGAGGACCCCAGCATTTT
15	-	TRBV28	TRBJ1-4	-	CASSLPRAGDEKLFF	TGTGCCAGCAGTTTACCCCGGGCAGGGGACGAAAAACTGTTTTTT
15	-	TRBV5-1	TRBJ2-1	TRBD2	CASSLGLAGAREQFF	TGCGCCAGCAGCTTGGGGCTAGCGGGAGCACGTGAGCAGTTCTTC
15	-	TRBV28	TRBJ1-1	TRBD1	CASSLQGAGYTEAFF	TGTGCCAGCAGTTTACAGGGGGCTGGGTACACTGAAGCTTTCTTT
15	-	TRBV24-1	TRBJ1-5	-	CATSDLQGGDQPQHF	TGTGCCACCAGTGATTTGCAGGGAGGGGATCAGCCCCAGCATTTT
16	-	TRBV2	TRBJ1-5	TRBD1	CASTGQGALSNQPQHF	TGTGCCAGCACTGGGCAGGGGGCGCTTAGCAATCAGCCCCAGCATTTT
17	once	TRBV11-2	TRBJ1-1	-	CASSLAGPQGYGTEAFF	TGTGCCAGCAGCTTAGCTGGCCCCCAGGGGTACGGCACTGAAGCTTTCTTT
14	-	TRBV5-1	TRBJ2-3	-	CASSVGALGDTQYF	TGCGCCAGCAGCGTTGGGGCTTTGGGAGATACGCAGTATTTT
14	-	TRBV20-1	TRBJ2-3	-	CSASVLVGTDTQYF	TGCAGTGCTAGTGTTCTAGTCGGGACAGATACGCAGTATTTT
16	-	TRBV7-8	TRBJ1-1	-	CASSLGELGRNTEAFF	TGTGCCAGCAGCTTAGGGGAACTAGGGAGAAACACTGAAGCTTTCTTT
13	-	TRBV12-3/TRBV12-4	TRBJ1-6	-	CASSLVGEPPLHF	TGTGCCAGCAGTTTAGTCGGGGAGCCACCCCTCCACTTT
17	-	TRBV18	TRBJ2-3	-	CASSATWTSEWVDTQYF	TGTGCCAGCTCGGCCACTTGGACTTCCGAGTGGGTAGATACGCAGTATTTT
13	-	TRBV7-9	TRBJ2-1	TRBD2	CASSWREIYEQFF	TGTGCCAGCAGTTGGCGGGAGATCTATGAGCAGTTCTTC
13	-	TRBV2	TRBJ1-1	-	CASIRRGNTEAFF	TGTGCCAGCATCCGACGGGGGAACACTGAAGCTTTCTTT
15	-	TRBV15	TRBJ2-5	-	CATSRKQGFYETQYF	TGTGCCACCAGCAGAAAACAGGGATTTTATGAGACCCAGTACTTC
13	-	TRBV6-5	TRBJ2-3	TRBD1	CAGGTGPWDTQYF	TGTGCCGGGGGGACAGGGCCATGGGATACGCAGTATTTT
16	few	TRBV4-1	TRBJ1-3	-	CASSPGPTPDGNTIYF	TGCGCCAGCAGCCCAGGCCCTACTCCCGATGGAAACACCATATATTTT
15	once	TRBV7-3	TRBJ2-3	TRBD2	CASSPQTGGMNTQYF	TGTGCCAGCAGCCCTCAAACGGGAGGGATGAATACGCAGTATTTT
15	-	TRBV9	TRBJ2-1	-	CASSVAPAENNEQFF	TGTGCCAGCAGCGTAGCCCCAGCGGAGAACAATGAGCAGTTCTTC
15	-	TRBV5-4	TRBJ2-2	-	CASSLEPRDTGELFF	TGTGCCAGCAGCTTGGAACCCCGGGACACCGGGGAGCTGTTTTTT
16	-	TRBV6-5	TRBJ2-2	-	CASSYVSRGNTGELFF	TGTGCCAGCAGTTACGTCTCCAGGGGCAACACCGGGGAGCTGTTTTTT
13	-	TRBV5-1	TRBJ1-5	-	CASSLEVNQPQHF	TGCGCCAGCAGCCTCGAGGTAAATCAGCCCCAGCATTTT